Listed below are T cell receptor beta chains from one sample, sequenced in a study of cytomegalovirus exposure and HLA in healthy donors. Produced via immunoSEQ multiplex PCR; TCRdb's table is partial and in-frame only. The sample records under 200,000 clones, roughly 74% being singletons. What was sequenced was PBMCs. These TCRs come from a male donor in good health and CMV-seronegative. CDR3s include the opening cysteine and the closing phenylalanine or tryptophan. Fields, in order: CDR3 DNA, CDR3 protein, V gene, J gene, D gene, CDR3 length, clone size. The D gene is left open where the match is weak. Clone size is not always given. Where it is, it says once, few, many or a class for expanded clones.

TGCGCCAGCAGCCAATTGGGGCTAGCCAAAAACATTCAGTACTTC	CASSQLGLAKNIQYF	TRBV4-1	TRBJ2-4	NA	15	NA
TGTGCCACGCGGGAGGGCCGAAATTCGGAGCTGTTTTTT	CATREGRNSELFF	TRBV6-5	TRBJ2-2	TRBD2	13	NA
TGCAGCGTTGATTTCGGGACAGGATCAAACTATGGCTACACCTTC	CSVDFGTGSNYGYTF	TRBV29-1	TRBJ1-2	TRBD1	15	NA
TGTGCCAGCAGCCACGGACAGGGGGAGGCCGGGGAGCTGTTTTTT	CASSHGQGEAGELFF	TRBV6-4	TRBJ2-2	TRBD1	15	once
TGTGCCAGCAGTTCCGAGACTAGCGGGAGGCAAGAGACCCAGTACTTC	CASSSETSGRQETQYF	TRBV6-7	TRBJ2-5	TRBD2	16	NA
TGCGCCAGCAGCCAAGACTCGGGTGAGCAGTTCTTC	CASSQDSGEQFF	TRBV4-3	TRBJ2-1	NA	12	NA
TGTGCCAGCAGGCGACAGGGGACCCTCTCCTACGAGCAGTACTTC	CASRRQGTLSYEQYF	TRBV7-9	TRBJ2-7	TRBD1	15	NA
TGTGCCAGCAGTAAAGAGGGAAACTCCTACAATGAGCAGTTCTTC	CASSKEGNSYNEQFF	TRBV7-8	TRBJ2-1	NA	15	NA
TGTGCCAGCAGCTTTAAGGGGACAGGGAACACCGGGGAGCTGTTTTTT	CASSFKGTGNTGELFF	TRBV11-2	TRBJ2-2	TRBD1	16	NA
TGTGCCAGCAGCGTAGAACCTTCACTAGGTAGAGAGACCCAGTACTTC	CASSVEPSLGRETQYF	TRBV9	TRBJ2-5	NA	16	NA
TGTGCCAGCAGCGTAGGAGTAGAGACTGAAGCTTTCTTT	CASSVGVETEAFF	TRBV9	TRBJ1-1	NA	13	NA
TGTGCCAGCAGCTTGGAGGGGGCAAACTCTGGAAACACCATATATTTT	CASSLEGANSGNTIYF	TRBV7-2	TRBJ1-3	TRBD1	16	NA
TGTGCCAGCAGCCAGTCCGGGACAGGGGGAATTACTGAAGCTTTCTTT	CASSQSGTGGITEAFF	TRBV7-9	TRBJ1-1	TRBD1	16	NA
TGTGCCAGCAGTGAAGCGGAGTACAATGAGCAGTTCTTC	CASSEAEYNEQFF	TRBV6-1	TRBJ2-1	NA	13	once
TGTGCCAGCAGCCCTCGACTAGCGGGAAGGGTTCAAGAGACCCAGTACTTC	CASSPRLAGRVQETQYF	TRBV7-9	TRBJ2-5	TRBD2	17	few
TGTGCCAGCAGCTTAAGTACAGGGTCAAGCTACGAGCAGTACTTC	CASSLSTGSSYEQYF	TRBV7-3	TRBJ2-7	NA	15	few
TGTGCCAGCTCACCCGACAGTTATAGCAATCAGCCCCAGCATTTT	CASSPDSYSNQPQHF	TRBV18	TRBJ1-5	NA	15	few
TGTGCCAGCAGCTCAAGAGGTAGTGGCTCCGCGGCGTTCTTC	CASSSRGSGSAAFF	TRBV7-2	TRBJ2-1	NA	14	few
TGTGCCAGCAGCCCTATCTGGGGCGGGAGGTTACGCACAGATACGCAGTATTTT	CASSPIWGGRLRTDTQYF	TRBV14	TRBJ2-3	TRBD2	18	once
TGCGCCAGCAGCTGGGGGACTAGCGGGGGGGCAGATACGCAGTATTTT	CASSWGTSGGADTQYF	TRBV5-1	TRBJ2-3	TRBD2	16	NA